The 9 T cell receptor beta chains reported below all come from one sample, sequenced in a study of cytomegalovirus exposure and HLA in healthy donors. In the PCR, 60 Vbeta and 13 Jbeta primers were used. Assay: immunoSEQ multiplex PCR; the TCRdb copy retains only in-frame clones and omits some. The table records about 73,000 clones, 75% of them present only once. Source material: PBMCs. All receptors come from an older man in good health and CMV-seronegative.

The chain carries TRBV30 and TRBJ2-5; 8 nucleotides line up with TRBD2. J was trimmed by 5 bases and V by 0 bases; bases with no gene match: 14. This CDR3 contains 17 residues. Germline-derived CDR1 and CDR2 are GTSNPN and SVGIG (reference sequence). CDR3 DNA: TGTGCCTGGAGTGTTTGGTCTATCGGGGGGGCAGAGGAGACCCAGTACTTC. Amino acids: CAWSVWSIGGAEETQYF.

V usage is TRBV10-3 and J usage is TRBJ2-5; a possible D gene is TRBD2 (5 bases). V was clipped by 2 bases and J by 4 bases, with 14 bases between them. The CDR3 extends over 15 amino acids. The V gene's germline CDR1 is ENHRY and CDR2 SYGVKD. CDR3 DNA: TGTGCCATCAGTGAGGGGAGCACGAGGACAGAGACCCAGTACTTC. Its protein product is CAISEGSTRTETQYF.

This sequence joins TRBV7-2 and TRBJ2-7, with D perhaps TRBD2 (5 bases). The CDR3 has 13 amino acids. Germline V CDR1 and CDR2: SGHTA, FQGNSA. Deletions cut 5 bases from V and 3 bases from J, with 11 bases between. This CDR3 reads CASSLDWGYEQYF. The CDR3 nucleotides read TGTGCCAGCAGCCTGGACTGGGGCTACGAGCAGTACTTC. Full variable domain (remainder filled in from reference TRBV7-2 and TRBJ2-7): GAGVSQSPSNKVTEKGKDVELRCDPISGHTALYWYRQSLGQGLEFLIYFQGNSAPDKSGLPSDRFSAERTGGSVSTLTIQRTQQEDSAVYLCASSLDWGYEQYFGPGTRLTVT.

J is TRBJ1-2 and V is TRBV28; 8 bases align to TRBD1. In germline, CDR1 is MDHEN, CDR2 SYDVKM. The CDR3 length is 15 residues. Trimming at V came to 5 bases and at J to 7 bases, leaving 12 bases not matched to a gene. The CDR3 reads CASSLPNTGTGGYTF. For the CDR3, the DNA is TGTGCCAGCAGTCTACCTAACACCGGGACAGGTGGCTACACCTTC.

The CDR3 loop reads CASSLGLAGGGETQYF. CDR3 in DNA: TGTGCCAGCAGCTTGGGGCTAGCGGGAGGCGGAGAGACCCAGTACTTC. The V call is TRBV7-9, the J call TRBJ2-5; TRBD2 aligns across 11 bases. This CDR3 has 16 residues. V lost 3 bases to trimming and J lost 4 bases; unmatched junction nucleotides: 7. Germline V gene lookup returns CDR1 SEHNR and CDR2 FQNEAQ (reference sequence).

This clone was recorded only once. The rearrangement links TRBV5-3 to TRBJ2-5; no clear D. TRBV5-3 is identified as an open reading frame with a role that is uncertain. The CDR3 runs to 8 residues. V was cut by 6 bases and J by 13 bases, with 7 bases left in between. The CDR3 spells CARTLGYF. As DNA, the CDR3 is TGTGCCAGAACCCTCGGGTACTTC.

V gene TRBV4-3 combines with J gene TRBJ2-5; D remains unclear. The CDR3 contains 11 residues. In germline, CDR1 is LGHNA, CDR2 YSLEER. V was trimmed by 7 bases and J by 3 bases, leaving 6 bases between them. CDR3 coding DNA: TGCGCCAGCATTGCGGAAGAGACCCAGTACTTC. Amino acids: CASIAEETQYF.

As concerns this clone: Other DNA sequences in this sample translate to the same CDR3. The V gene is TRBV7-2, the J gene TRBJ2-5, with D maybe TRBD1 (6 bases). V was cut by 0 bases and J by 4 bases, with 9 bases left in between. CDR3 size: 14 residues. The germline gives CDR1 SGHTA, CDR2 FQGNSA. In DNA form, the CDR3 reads TGTGCCAGCAGCTTAGCGGGCAGGGGAGAGACCCAGTACTTC. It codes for CASSLAGRGETQYF.

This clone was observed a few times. In DNA, the CDR3 is TGTGCCAGCAGTTACGACAGTGATGAAAAACTGTTTTTT. Translated: CASSYDSDEKLFF. The chain recombines TRBV6-6 with TRBJ1-4; TRBD1 is a possible D gene (5 bases). The V end was cut by 2 bases, the J end by 6 bases, with 7 bases between. The CDR3 is 13 residues long. Germline V gene sequence: CDR1 MNHNY, CDR2 SVGAGI (reference sequence).